This is a list of T cell receptor beta chains from one sample in a study of shared clonotypes between healthy human individuals. Generated by immunoSEQ multiplex PCR, the TCRdb table keeps only in-frame clones and is missing some. The sample records under 600,000 clones, around 78% being singletons. The sample was PBMCs. The origin of the receptors is a middle-aged woman in good health. Some clones in this sample may be carry-over from other donors' samples. Each CDR3 is given with its conserved first and last residue. Fields, in order: clone size, D gene, V gene, J gene, CDR3 protein, CDR3 DNA. A D gene is named only where the DNA matches it firmly. The size field is filled for only some rows; it gives once, few, many or a size class.

clone_size: -; d_call: -; v_call: TRBV10-3; j_call: TRBJ1-2; cdr3_aa: CAIERTTNYGYTF; cdr3_nt: TGTGCCATCGAGCGGACGACTAACTATGGCTACACCTTC
clone_size: -; d_call: TRBD1; v_call: TRBV19; j_call: TRBJ2-2; cdr3_aa: CASSIRPGQGAVTGELFF; cdr3_nt: TGTGCCAGTAGTATTCGACCGGGACAGGGGGCGGTCACCGGGGAGCTGTTTTTT
clone_size: -; d_call: -; v_call: TRBV5-4; j_call: TRBJ1-2; cdr3_aa: CASSLGANAGYTF; cdr3_nt: TGTGCCAGCAGCTTGGGAGCGAACGCTGGCTACACCTTC
clone_size: -; d_call: TRBD2; v_call: TRBV23-1; j_call: TRBJ2-3; cdr3_aa: CASTIHLPSGPHTQYF; cdr3_nt: TGCGCCAGCACTATACATCTCCCTAGCGGCCCCCATACGCAGTATTTT
clone_size: -; d_call: -; v_call: TRBV5-1; j_call: TRBJ2-3; cdr3_aa: CASSLATSDTQYF; cdr3_nt: TGCGCCAGCAGCTTGGCCACTTCAGATACGCAGTATTTT
clone_size: -; d_call: TRBD1; v_call: TRBV6-6; j_call: TRBJ2-5; cdr3_aa: CASRQRDRGRETQYF; cdr3_nt: TGTGCCAGCAGACAACGGGACAGGGGAAGAGAGACCCAGTACTTC
clone_size: -; d_call: TRBD2; v_call: TRBV11-3; j_call: TRBJ2-5; cdr3_aa: CASSYLAGAPRIYQETQYF; cdr3_nt: TGTGCCAGCAGTTATCTAGCGGGAGCCCCAAGAATTTACCAAGAGACCCAGTACTTC
clone_size: -; d_call: -; v_call: TRBV11-2; j_call: TRBJ2-7; cdr3_aa: CASSFAQGNEQYF; cdr3_nt: TGTGCCAGCAGCTTCGCACAGGGCAACGAGCAGTACTTC
clone_size: -; d_call: TRBD2; v_call: TRBV19; j_call: TRBJ2-7; cdr3_aa: CASSALGLAGDEQYF; cdr3_nt: TGTGCCAGTAGTGCCTTGGGACTAGCGGGTGACGAGCAGTACTTC
clone_size: -; d_call: TRBD2; v_call: TRBV2; j_call: TRBJ2-7; cdr3_aa: CASREGSYEQYF; cdr3_nt: TGTGCCAGCCGGGAGGGGTCCTACGAGCAGTACTTC
clone_size: -; d_call: -; v_call: TRBV15; j_call: TRBJ2-5; cdr3_aa: CATSRVWDSQETQYF; cdr3_nt: TGTGCCACCAGCAGAGTTTGGGACTCTCAAGAGACCCAGTACTTC
clone_size: -; d_call: -; v_call: TRBV6-1; j_call: TRBJ1-5; cdr3_aa: CASSEGAVSNQPQHF; cdr3_nt: TGTGCCAGCAGTGAAGGGGCGGTTAGCAATCAGCCCCAGCATTTT
clone_size: -; d_call: -; v_call: TRBV5-4; j_call: TRBJ1-3; cdr3_aa: CASSTQEVSGNTIYF; cdr3_nt: TGTGCCAGCAGCACCCAAGAGGTCTCTGGAAACACCATATATTTT
clone_size: once; d_call: -; v_call: TRBV6-1; j_call: TRBJ1-2; cdr3_aa: CASRGRAVYGYTF; cdr3_nt: TGTGCCAGCAGGGGCAGGGCGGTCTATGGCTACACCTTC
clone_size: -; d_call: TRBD1; v_call: TRBV6-6; j_call: TRBJ2-2; cdr3_aa: CASSYTGGGTGELFF; cdr3_nt: TGTGCCAGCAGTTACACAGGGGGCGGCACCGGGGAGCTGTTTTTT
clone_size: -; d_call: -; v_call: TRBV5-1; j_call: TRBJ2-2; cdr3_aa: CASSLETANTGELFF; cdr3_nt: TGCGCCAGCAGCTTGGAGACAGCAAACACCGGGGAGCTGTTTTTT
clone_size: -; d_call: TRBD1; v_call: TRBV29-1; j_call: TRBJ1-2; cdr3_aa: CSVDRDRGYGYTF; cdr3_nt: TGCAGCGTTGATAGGGACAGGGGGTATGGCTACACCTTC
clone_size: once; d_call: TRBD2; v_call: TRBV30; j_call: TRBJ2-3; cdr3_aa: CAWSRTSGSLSTDTQYF; cdr3_nt: TGTGCCTGGTCCCGGACTAGCGGGAGCCTAAGCACAGATACGCAGTATTTT
clone_size: once; d_call: TRBD1; v_call: TRBV19; j_call: TRBJ2-7; cdr3_aa: CASRQTGATYEQYF; cdr3_nt: TGTGCCAGTAGACAGACAGGGGCAACCTACGAGCAGTACTTC
clone_size: -; d_call: -; v_call: TRBV6-5; j_call: TRBJ2-7; cdr3_aa: CASSYGQASSYEQYF; cdr3_nt: TGTGCCAGCAGTTATGGGCAGGCGAGCTCCTACGAGCAGTACTTC
clone_size: -; d_call: -; v_call: TRBV9; j_call: TRBJ2-7; cdr3_aa: CASSHHGSPYEQYF; cdr3_nt: TGTGCCAGCAGTCACCACGGGAGCCCGTACGAGCAGTACTTC
clone_size: -; d_call: -; v_call: TRBV28; j_call: TRBJ1-5; cdr3_aa: CASTRAPFHGQPQHF; cdr3_nt: TGTGCCAGCACCCGTGCCCCCTTTCATGGTCAGCCCCAGCATTTT
clone_size: -; d_call: -; v_call: TRBV11-3; j_call: TRBJ2-6; cdr3_aa: CASSLGVGSDFLGANVLTF; cdr3_nt: TGTGCCAGCAGCTTAGGGGTTGGATCAGACTTTCTGGGGGCCAACGTCCTGACTTTC
clone_size: -; d_call: -; v_call: TRBV5-1; j_call: TRBJ2-5; cdr3_aa: CASSFGTPQETQYF; cdr3_nt: TGCGCCAGCAGCTTCGGGACACCACAAGAGACCCAGTACTTC
clone_size: -; d_call: TRBD2; v_call: TRBV7-9; j_call: TRBJ2-7; cdr3_aa: CASKSTRSGRASYEQYF; cdr3_nt: TGTGCCAGCAAATCCACCCGAAGCGGGAGGGCTTCCTACGAGCAGTACTTC
clone_size: -; d_call: -; v_call: TRBV7-3; j_call: TRBJ2-3; cdr3_aa: CASSPGADTQYF; cdr3_nt: TGTGCCAGCAGCCCGGGTGCAGATACGCAGTATTTT
clone_size: -; d_call: -; v_call: TRBV6-5; j_call: TRBJ2-1; cdr3_aa: CASSYLTGGEQFF; cdr3_nt: TGTGCCAGCAGTTACCTCACCGGGGGTGAGCAGTTCTTC
clone_size: few; d_call: -; v_call: TRBV4-1; j_call: TRBJ1-2; cdr3_aa: CASNQAADRSIGYTF; cdr3_nt: TGCGCCAGCAACCAAGCCGCTGACAGGTCGATTGGCTACACCTTC
clone_size: -; d_call: TRBD1; v_call: TRBV4-3; j_call: TRBJ1-5; cdr3_aa: CASSRGTGFNQPQHF; cdr3_nt: TGCGCCAGCAGCCGCGGGACAGGTTTCAATCAGCCCCAGCATTTT
clone_size: few; d_call: TRBD2; v_call: TRBV5-8; j_call: TRBJ2-3; cdr3_aa: CASSLVGLAGAGDTQYF; cdr3_nt: TGTGCCAGCAGCTTGGTGGGACTAGCGGGAGCGGGAGATACGCAGTATTTT
clone_size: -; d_call: TRBD2; v_call: TRBV5-8; j_call: TRBJ2-3; cdr3_aa: CASSKGTSGTLITDTQYF; cdr3_nt: TGTGCCAGCAGCAAAGGGACTAGCGGGACCCTCATCACAGATACGCAGTATTTT
clone_size: -; d_call: -; v_call: TRBV11-2; j_call: TRBJ1-4; cdr3_aa: CASSLEGAANEKLFF; cdr3_nt: TGTGCCAGCAGCTTAGAGGGGGCTGCTAATGAAAAACTGTTTTTT
clone_size: once; d_call: -; v_call: TRBV19; j_call: TRBJ2-1; cdr3_aa: CASSTSKGRNNNEQFF; cdr3_nt: TGTGCCAGTAGTACCTCTAAGGGAAGAAACAACAATGAGCAGTTCTTC
clone_size: many; d_call: -; v_call: TRBV29-1; j_call: TRBJ1-5; cdr3_aa: CSVGNGPNQPQHF; cdr3_nt: TGCAGCGTTGGGAATGGGCCCAATCAGCCCCAGCATTTT
clone_size: -; d_call: -; v_call: TRBV6-1; j_call: TRBJ2-3; cdr3_aa: CASSDWAGSRDTQYF; cdr3_nt: TGTGCCAGCAGTGACTGGGCGGGCAGCAGGGATACGCAGTATTTT
clone_size: -; d_call: -; v_call: TRBV11-2; j_call: TRBJ2-7; cdr3_aa: CASSLALSGHYEQYF; cdr3_nt: TGTGCCAGCAGCTTAGCGCTCAGCGGCCACTACGAGCAGTACTTC
clone_size: -; d_call: TRBD2; v_call: TRBV10-1; j_call: TRBJ2-3; cdr3_aa: CASNAGGTDTQYF; cdr3_nt: TGCGCCAGCAACGCGGGAGGCACAGATACGCAGTATTTT
clone_size: -; d_call: TRBD2; v_call: TRBV2; j_call: TRBJ2-1; cdr3_aa: CASTGTSSLHEQFF; cdr3_nt: TGTGCCAGCACTGGGACTAGCTCGCTCCATGAGCAGTTCTTC
clone_size: -; d_call: TRBD1; v_call: TRBV11-2; j_call: TRBJ1-1; cdr3_aa: CASSVPGQSVWAFF; cdr3_nt: TGTGCCAGCAGCGTACCGGGACAGTCGGTGTGGGCTTTCTTT
clone_size: -; d_call: -; v_call: TRBV28; j_call: TRBJ1-4; cdr3_aa: CASSLGVAVRKLFF; cdr3_nt: TGTGCCAGCAGTTTAGGGGTGGCGGTTAGGAAACTGTTTTTT
clone_size: -; d_call: -; v_call: TRBV2; j_call: TRBJ2-5; cdr3_aa: CASRRSLLQETQYF; cdr3_nt: TGTGCCAGCAGACGAAGCTTACTTCAAGAGACCCAGTACTTC
clone_size: many; d_call: TRBD1; v_call: TRBV30; j_call: TRBJ1-5; cdr3_aa: CAWETGGGQPQHF; cdr3_nt: TGTGCCTGGGAGACAGGGGGTGGACAGCCCCAGCATTTT
clone_size: -; d_call: TRBD1; v_call: TRBV2; j_call: TRBJ1-1; cdr3_aa: CASSTDRATEAFF; cdr3_nt: TGTGCCAGCAGTACGGACAGGGCCACTGAAGCTTTCTTT
clone_size: -; d_call: TRBD2; v_call: TRBV18; j_call: TRBJ2-3; cdr3_aa: CASSPLAGGPGDTQYF; cdr3_nt: TGTGCCAGCTCACCTCTAGCGGGAGGGCCGGGAGATACGCAGTATTTT
clone_size: -; d_call: -; v_call: TRBV28; j_call: TRBJ1-5; cdr3_aa: CASGRALRGNQPQHF; cdr3_nt: TGTGCCAGCGGACGGGCCCTCAGGGGAAATCAGCCCCAGCATTTT
clone_size: -; d_call: -; v_call: TRBV7-9; j_call: TRBJ2-7; cdr3_aa: CASSFHGYEQYF; cdr3_nt: TGTGCCAGCAGCTTCCACGGCTACGAGCAGTACTTC
clone_size: -; d_call: -; v_call: TRBV27; j_call: TRBJ2-7; cdr3_aa: CASSLSVSGARDTIYEQYF; cdr3_nt: TGTGCCAGCAGTTTATCAGTTAGTGGGGCTCGGGACACTATCTACGAGCAGTACTTC
clone_size: once; d_call: TRBD1; v_call: TRBV9; j_call: TRBJ2-7; cdr3_aa: CASSVGDRLTYEQYF; cdr3_nt: TGTGCCAGCAGCGTAGGGGACAGGCTGACCTACGAGCAGTACTTC
clone_size: -; d_call: TRBD2; v_call: TRBV18; j_call: TRBJ2-1; cdr3_aa: CASSPGAGENEQFF; cdr3_nt: TGTGCCAGCTCACCTGGAGCGGGAGAGAATGAGCAGTTCTTC
clone_size: -; d_call: -; v_call: TRBV5-1; j_call: TRBJ1-3; cdr3_aa: CASSLQDSGNTIYF; cdr3_nt: TGCGCCAGCAGCTTACAGGACTCTGGAAACACCATATATTTT
clone_size: -; d_call: -; v_call: TRBV19; j_call: TRBJ2-1; cdr3_aa: CASSSSHGAGPLAEQFF; cdr3_nt: TGTGCCAGTAGTAGCTCGCACGGGGCAGGGCCTCTTGCGGAGCAGTTCTTC
clone_size: few; d_call: -; v_call: TRBV18; j_call: TRBJ1-1; cdr3_aa: CASSPGLGGTEAFF; cdr3_nt: TGTGCCAGCTCACCGGGCCTCGGGGGCACTGAAGCTTTCTTT
clone_size: -; d_call: TRBD1; v_call: TRBV14; j_call: TRBJ2-5; cdr3_aa: CASSQDSVWDREETQYF; cdr3_nt: TGTGCCAGCAGCCAAGATTCGGTTTGGGACAGGGAGGAGACCCAGTACTTC